These 32 T cell receptor beta chains originate from one sample sequenced in a study of metastatic and nonmetastatic thyroid tumors (dated by TCRdb to 2020 to 2022). The method was PCR. This sample was sequenced with an Illumina HiSeq 4000. TCRdb redid the processing of the public reads, applying fastp at Q25 and MiXCR, and retained in-frame beta chains. The sample table records more than 85,000 clones; around 7.8% of these occur just once. The ten top clones hold roughly 10% of the sample. No patient had received any treatment before thyroid surgery. The sequenced material came from blood. These receptors all come from a female donor with papillary thyroid cancer or a benign thyroid nodule (not recorded which). Some clones in this sample may be carry-over from other donors' samples.

This clone was counted many times. This rearrangement joins TRBV6-4 to TRBJ2-3; D uncertain. The CDR3 sequence is 13 residues long. Between the trimmed V and J ends, which lost 3 bases and 3 bases, there was a span of 7 bases. The germline gives CDR1 MRHNA, CDR2 SNTAGT. In nucleotides, the CDR3 is TGTGCCAGCAGTGATAAAGATACAGATACGCAGTATTTT. It is translated as CASSDKDTDTQYF.

This clone was picked up a small number of times. In nucleotides, the CDR3 is TGCAGTGCTAGAAGTACATGGATTAACGAGCAGTACTTC. Amino acids: CSARSTWINEQYF. V usage is TRBV20-1 and J usage is TRBJ2-7; D not resolved. Germline CDR1 is DFQATT and CDR2 is SNEGSKA (reference sequence). The CDR3 is made up of 13 amino acids. Deletions cut 2 bases from V and 5 bases from J, with 13 bases between.

A remark on this clone: Distinct nucleotide sequences in the sample also encode this CDR3. The chain links TRBV3-1 to TRBJ1-1; no firm D call. The V end lost 4 bases, the J end lost 1 base, and 7 bases lay between the germline ends. From germline, CDR1 is LGHDT and CDR2 YNNKEL (reference sequence). The CDR3 is 13 residues long. CDR3 loop: CASSLGENTEAFF. CDR3 nucleotide sequence: TGTGCCAGCAGCCTCGGGGAGAACACTGAAGCTTTCTTT.

The chain employs TRBV12-3 or TRBV12-4 and TRBJ1-2; D is uncertain. V lost 3 bases and J 0 bases, leaving 8 bases between the germline ends. CDR3 length: 14 amino acids. CDR3 bases: TGTGCCAGCAGTTTTAGCCCGACTAACTATGGCTACACCTTC. Protein: CASSFSPTNYGYTF.

This clone was detected ten times or more. The chain links TRBV20-1 to TRBJ2-5; 15 nucleotides match TRBD2. CDR1 DFQATT and CDR2 SNEGSKA come from the germline V gene (reference sequence). The length of the CDR3 is 16 residues. V trimming: 0 bases; J trimming: 2 bases; junction bases outside the gene matches: 1. CDR3 amino acids: CSARDGLAGGQETQYF. The CDR3 nucleotides are TGCAGTGCTAGAGATGGACTAGCGGGGGGGCAAGAGACCCAGTACTTC.

This clone has at least ten counts. J is TRBJ2-3 and V is TRBV9; maybe TRBD2 (5 bases). Germline assignment: CDR1 SGDLS and CDR2 YYNGEE. The CDR3 spans 14 residues. Trimming removed 0 bases at V and 1 base at J, with 6 bases between. CDR3 bases: TGTGCCAGCAGCGTAGGAGCGGGCACAGATACGCAGTATTTT. This gives the protein CASSVGAGTDTQYF.

As to this clone: A much larger clone sits a single nucleotide away, making a read error possible. The chain joins TRBV10-3 to TRBJ1-6; D is possibly TRBD1 (5 bases). CDR3 length: 12 residues. Trimming pared 11 bases from V and 8 bases from J, leaving 13 bases between. The germline V gene has CDR1 ENHRY and CDR2 SYGVKD. CDR3 in amino acids: CASHGGDSPLHF. CDR3 in DNA: TGTGCCTCACACGGGGGAGATTCACCCCTCCACTTT.

This clone was detected ten times or more. J is TRBJ1-2 and V is TRBV6-1; 8 bases line up with TRBD1. From germline, CDR1 is MNHNS and CDR2 SASEGT. J lost 2 bases, V lost 6 bases, and 5 bases had no gene match. CDR3 length: 14 residues. The chain's CDR3 is CASSRTGKNYGYTF. The CDR3 region has the DNA TGTGCCAGCAGCCGGACAGGGAAAAACTATGGCTACACCTTC.

This clone was counted ten times or more. V is TRBV24-1 and J is TRBJ1-1, with TRBD1 matching 8 bases. V dropped 4 bases and J dropped 7; count of bases not matched to a gene: 10. There are 15 residues in the CDR3. Germline loops: CDR1 KGHDR, CDR2 SFDVKD. CDR3 sequence (DNA): TGTGCCACCAGTGAAGGTACAGGGGGAAAGGGTGAAGCTTTCTTT. Protein product: CATSEGTGGKGEAFF.

Points on this clone: One base away lies a much larger clone, so this may be a sequencing read error. The identical CDR3 is also encoded by other nucleotide sequences in the sample. V is TRBV30 and J is TRBJ2-5; tentatively, D is TRBD1 or TRBD2 (6 bases each). The germline gives CDR1 GTSNPN, CDR2 SVGIG (reference sequence). The CDR3 totals 12 residues. V lost 5 bases and J lost 5, with 12 bases in between. CDR3 bases: TGTGCCTGGGAGGGGGGACGGGAGACCCAGTACTTC. Translated: CAWEGGRETQYF.

This clone was seen at least ten times. This chain connects TRBV20-1 to TRBJ1-4; D possibly corresponds to TRBD1 (6 bases). Germline CDR1 DFQATT, CDR2 SNEGSKA (reference sequence). The ends were cut back, 1 base at V and 5 bases at J, with 8 bases in the middle. The CDR3 has 13 amino acids. CDR3 DNA sequence: TGCAGTGCTAGAGGGACAGCAAATGAAAAACTGTTTTTT. Its protein is CSARGTANEKLFF.

The chain uses TRBV7-8 and TRBJ2-2; 8 nucleotides align to TRBD2. Germline loops: CDR1 SGHVS, CDR2 FQNEAQ. The CDR3 runs 15 residues. With 5 bases clipped from V and 0 bases from J, the junction kept 2 bases outside the gene matches. CDR3 coding DNA: TGTGCCAGCAGCCTACTAGCGGCGAACACCGGGGAGCTGTTTTTT. This gives the protein CASSLLAANTGELFF.

J is TRBJ2-4 and V is TRBV20-1, with unresolved D. This CDR3 spans 14 amino acids. Trimming shortened V by 3 bases and J by 5 bases, and 14 bases separated the two germline ends. Germline CDR1 and CDR2: DFQATT and SNEGSKA (reference sequence). DNA for the CDR3: TGCAGTGCTAGGGGCGGAGCTGGCCAAAACATTCAGTACTTC. It specifies CSARGGAGQNIQYF.

This clone was recorded at least ten times. This sequence joins TRBV5-1 and TRBJ2-7; D remains unclear. Trimming left V 8 bases short and J 2 bases short, with 14 bases between. The CDR3 sequence is 13 residues long. The germline V gene encodes CDR1 SGHRS and CDR2 YFSETQ. CDR3 region: CASRLPGAYEQYF. CDR3 nucleotides: TGCGCCAGTCGGCTTCCCGGTGCCTACGAGCAGTACTTC.

This clone has at least ten counts. The chain carries TRBV5-1 and TRBJ1-6, with D unclear. This CDR3 has 14 residues. Trimming left V 5 bases short and J 5 bases short, with 11 bases between. CDR1 and CDR2 (germline): SGHRS, YFSETQ. In DNA, the CDR3 is TGCGCCAGCAGTGTAAGGGAAGATAATTCACCCCTCCACTTT. As protein: CASSVREDNSPLHF.

A word on this clone: A read error is likely, as this CDR3 ends without the conserved phenylalanine or tryptophan. The CDR3 nucleotides are TGCGCCAGCAGTGAGGGTAGATCGGACAGGGGAAGAGATACGCAGTATCTT. This gives the protein CASSEGRSDRGRDTQYL. This chain links TRBV10-1 with TRBJ2-3; 9 bases match TRBD1. Germline V gene lookup returns CDR1 WNHNN and CDR2 SYGVQD (reference sequence). J was trimmed by 5 bases and V by 2 bases; bases with no gene match: 11. The CDR3 runs 17 residues.

The chain couples TRBV5-1 to TRBJ2-7, with 7 bases matching TRBD2. Germline V gene data show CDR1 as SGHRS and CDR2 as YFSETQ. The CDR3 is 16 amino acids. Germline trimming cut 0 bases from V and 3 bases from J; bases unmatched to any gene: 9. CDR3 bases: TGCGCCAGCAGCTTGGAGGGTCTCGGGACTAACTACGAGCAGTACTTC. Its protein is CASSLEGLGTNYEQYF.

This clone was seen at least ten times. The chain recombines TRBV6-5 with TRBJ2-2; 7 positions agree with TRBD1. The V gene's germline CDR1 is MNHEY and CDR2 SVGAGI. The junction had 3 bases not matched to a gene; V was cut back by 1 base and J by 1 base. The CDR3 has 16 amino acids. The CDR3 nucleotides read TGTGCCAGCAGTTACTGGGGACAGATGAACACCGGGGAGCTGTTTTTT. Protein sequence: CASSYWGQMNTGELFF.

This clone was seen at least ten times. The rearrangement joins TRBV12-3 or TRBV12-4 to TRBJ2-2; a possible D gene is TRBD1 (6 bases). This CDR3 has 16 residues. With 3 bases removed from V and 7 bases from J, the gap between germline ends came to 18 bases. As DNA, the CDR3 is TGTGCCAGCAGTTTTACAGGGATGATGTTTGGCGGGGAGCTGTTTTTT. Translation gives CASSFTGMMFGGELFF.

This clone was found many times. V and J are TRBV5-1 and TRBJ1-6; D is unresolved. The CDR3 covers 13 residues. Germline V gene lookup returns CDR1 SGHRS and CDR2 YFSETQ. V shed 3 bases and J shed 5 bases, with 6 bases lying between them. CDR3 nucleotide sequence: TGCGCCAGCAGCTGGGGAGATAATTCACCCCTCCACTTT. It encodes CASSWGDNSPLHF.

J is TRBJ2-2 and V is TRBV27; 11 nucleotides line up with TRBD2. V lost 6 bases, J lost 0 bases, and 9 bases stayed unmatched. CDR1 is MNHEY and CDR2 is SMNVEV in the germline V gene (reference sequence). The CDR3 loop spans 18 amino acids. The CDR3 protein is CASSPRTSGRPNTGELFF. The CDR3 bases are TGTGCCAGCAGCCCGAGGACTAGCGGGCGACCGAACACCGGGGAGCTGTTTTTT.

This clone occurred many times. The rearrangement joins TRBV6-1 to TRBJ2-1; D not certain. Germline-derived CDR1 and CDR2 are MNHNS and SASEGT. There are 15 residues in the CDR3. V lost 5 bases to trimming and J lost 1 base, with 12 bases between them. CDR3 in amino acids: CASSILDGSYNEQFF. The CDR3 DNA is TGTGCCAGCAGTATCCTGGACGGGTCCTACAATGAGCAGTTCTTC.

Many counts were recorded for this clone. The chain carries TRBV5-4 and TRBJ1-3, with D possibly TRBD1 on 5 matching bases. Trimming stripped 1 base from V and 3 bases from J, with 8 bases between. Germline V gives CDR1 SGHNT, CDR2 YYREEE (reference sequence). The CDR3 consists of 14 residues. CDR3 amino acids: CASSLQGLGNTIYF. The CDR3 DNA sequence: TGTGCCAGCAGCTTGCAGGGACTTGGAAACACCATATATTTT.

This rearrangement joins TRBV24-1 to TRBJ2-3; TRBD2 matches at 16 bases. CDR3 size: 15 residues. With V trimmed by 9 bases and J by 5 bases, 4 bases remained unmatched. Germline loops: CDR1 KGHDR, CDR2 SFDVKD. CDR3 in amino acids: CATQGLAGGLDTQYF. CDR3 DNA: TGTGCCACCCAGGGACTAGCGGGGGGGCTAGATACGCAGTATTTT.

This clone was seen only a few times. A much larger clone differs by one base, so this may be a read error. The chain has TRBV28 and TRBJ1-1; D unclear. Germline CDR1 reads MDHEN; CDR2 reads SYDVKM. V was pared by 4 bases and J by 1 base, with 10 bases between. This CDR3 comprises 14 residues. The CDR3: CASSYGYPNTEAFF. Written as DNA, the CDR3 is TGTGCCAGCAGTTACGGGTACCCGAACACTGAAGCTTTCTTT.

This clone was seen ten or more times. The J gene is TRBJ1-1, the V gene TRBV7-9; the match to TRBD1 covers 7 bases. V dropped 4 bases and J dropped 7; count of bases not matched to a gene: 3. Germline CDR1 SEHNR, CDR2 FQNEAQ (reference sequence). CDR3 size: 12 residues. In DNA form, the CDR3 reads TGTGCCAGCAGCTACGGGACAGATGAAGCTTTCTTT. Encoded protein: CASSYGTDEAFF.

This clone has only a few counts. V usage is TRBV5-1 and J usage is TRBJ2-3; 13 bases line up with TRBD2. CDR3 length equals 17 residues. The trim removed 0 bases at V and 6 bases at J, leaving 7 bases unmatched. The V gene's germline CDR1 is SGHRS and CDR2 YFSETQ. For the CDR3, the DNA is TGCGCCAGCAGCTTGGAAGGACTAGCGGGGGAAGGTGATACGCAGTATTTT. It yields the protein CASSLEGLAGEGDTQYF.

This clone has just a few counts. The chain couples TRBV20-1 to TRBJ2-7, with TRBD1 identical over 9 bases. Unmatched junction bases numbered 5, after V lost 1 base and J lost 1 base. CDR1 is DFQATT, CDR2 SNEGSKA, per germline (reference sequence). CDR3 length equals 15 residues. The DNA for the CDR3 is TGCAGTGCTAGAGTTGGGACAGGGCCGTCCTACGAGCAGTACTTC. This sequence encodes CSARVGTGPSYEQYF.

There are many counts of this clone. The J gene is TRBJ1-2, the V gene TRBV7-8; tentatively, D is TRBD1 (6 bases). This CDR3 comprises 13 residues. The germline V gene encodes CDR1 SGHVS and CDR2 FQNEAQ. V lost 3 bases to trimming and J lost 8 bases, with 13 bases between them. The CDR3 is CASSLWAGDGYTF. The CDR3 nucleotides read TGTGCCAGCAGCTTGTGGGCAGGGGACGGCTACACCTTC. The whole variable domain, remainder taken from reference TRBV7-8 and TRBJ1-2, is GAGVSQSPRYKVAKRGQDVALRCDPISGHVSLFWYQQALGQGPEFLTYFQNEAQLDKSGLPSDRFFAERPEGSVSTLKIQRTQQEDSAVYLCASSLWAGDGYTFGSGTRLTVV.

This clone was observed a handful of times. V and J are TRBV7-2 and TRBJ2-7; D unclear. The CDR3 sequence is 12 residues long. The germline gives CDR1 SGHTA, CDR2 FQGNSA. V lost 3 bases and J lost 3, with 6 bases in between. The CDR3 spells CASSFIDYEQYF. The DNA for the CDR3 is TGTGCCAGCAGCTTTATAGACTACGAGCAGTACTTC. The full variable domain, completed using reference TRBV7-2 and TRBJ2-7, is GAGVSQSPSNKVTEKGKDVELRCDPISGHTALYWYRQSLGQGLEFLIYFQGNSAPDKSGLPSDRFSAERTGGSVSTLTIQRTQQEDSAVYLCASSFIDYEQYFGPGTRLTVT.

This clone was observed at least ten times. The gene calls are TRBV10-1 and TRBJ2-6; D possibly corresponds to TRBD1 (6 bases). Germline V gene sequence: CDR1 WNHNN, CDR2 SYGVQD (reference sequence). V was trimmed by 5 bases and J by 0 bases, leaving 8 bases between them. The CDR3 contains 15 residues. CDR3 nucleotide sequence: TGCGCCAGCAGTCAGGGGAGCTCTGGGGCCAACGTCCTGACTTTC. Amino acids: CASSQGSSGANVLTF.

This clone was picked up many times. J is TRBJ1-1 and V is TRBV27, with TRBD1 as a possible D gene (6 bases). The germline gives CDR1 MNHEY, CDR2 SMNVEV (reference sequence). The CDR3 runs 13 residues. V was trimmed by 6 bases and J by 4 bases, leaving 12 bases between them. This CDR3 is CASREGGATEAFF. The CDR3 DNA follows: TGTGCCAGCAGAGAAGGGGGGGCCACTGAAGCTTTCTTT.